This T cell receptor beta chain was captured by sequencing in a study of blood T cell repertoires in COVID-19. Across the whole study: Sources were T cells, B-cell-depleted T cells, or PBMCs; the material itself was cDNA or gDNA.

Participants, 18 to 89 years old, spanned under 30 US areas. Participants had their cohort set by participant-reported clinical history. Donors in Cohort 3 who had recovered were those with two negative PCRs, healthcare professional clearance, or resolution of their symptoms. This clone was found once. The same CDR3 arises from other DNA sequences in this sample as well. Only in-frame clones appear in the TCRdb table, and some are missing; sequencing was by immunoSEQ multiplex PCR. The sample lists 350,000 to 400,000 clones; roughly 91% were seen once. From germline, CDR1 is LNHDA and CDR2 SQIVND (reference sequence). Trimming cost V 3 bases and J 3 bases; bases outside gene matches: 1. The CDR3 has 13 residues.

V is TRBV19 and J is TRBJ1-1, with 7 nucleotides matching TRBD1. The sequence was obtained from a woman in her 30s who had recovered from COVID-19. The sequenced sample consisted of PBMCs or T cells enriched from blood (not recorded which). The chain's CDR3 is CASSIDRDTEAFF. CDR3 in DNA: TGTGCCAGTAGTATCGACAGGGACACTGAAGCTTTCTTT.